These 5 T cell receptor beta chains were all obtained from the same sample, sequenced in a study of Graves' ophthalmopathy and Graves' hyperthyroidism. Amplified TCR beta CDR3 regions were obtained using RNA transcripts as template. The first-round RT-PCR employed HTBI primers together with the Qiagen OneStep RT-PCR kit. A multiplex PCR was then performed as the second round. One entry per CDR3 protein, called by TCRdb with MiXCR from the multiplex PCR reads. The sample records roughly 1.1 million distinct CDR3 sequences, 35% to 40% being singletons. Sequenced material: peripheral blood or thyroid tissue (not recorded which). Receptors were obtained from an adult man with Graves' hyperthyroidism.

This clonotype has only a few counts. The chain has TRBV5-1 and TRBJ1-1; D may be TRBD1 (6 bases). CDR1 and CDR2 (germline): SGHRS, YFSETQ. This CDR3 spans 15 amino acids. V was clipped by 2 bases and J by 5 bases, with 16 bases between them. The DNA for the CDR3 is TGCGCCAGCAGCTTACCTCCGGGACAAGGGACTGAAGCTTTCTTT. The encoded protein is CASSLPPGQGTEAFF.

This clonotype was observed a handful of times. The chain couples TRBV7-8 to TRBJ2-5; 11 bases are shared with TRBD1. This CDR3 comprises 15 residues. Germline trimming cut 8 bases from V and 5 bases from J; bases unmatched to any gene: 10. The germline V gene encodes CDR1 SGHVS and CDR2 FQNEAQ. CDR3 bases: TGTGCCAGCGCCGGGACAGGGGGACTCAGCGAGACCCAGTACTTC. Protein sequence: CASAGTGGLSETQYF.

There are many counts of this clonotype. The V gene is TRBV10-3, the J gene TRBJ2-5; the D is unclear. CDR3 length equals 12 residues. V dropped 8 bases and J dropped 2 bases, with 9 bases sitting between them. Per germline, CDR1 ENHRY and CDR2 SYGVKD. The CDR3 here is CAISTAQETQYF. In DNA, the CDR3 is TGTGCCATCTCAACAGCACAAGAGACCCAGTACTTC.

This chain's CDR3 is CSARDPRGTRDRGVAFF. The CDR3 DNA sequence: TGCAGTGCTAGAGATCCCAGGGGTACCCGAGACAGGGGTGTAGCTTTCTTT. The chain recombines TRBV20-1 with TRBJ1-1, with TRBD1 matching 8 bases. The V gene end was trimmed by 0 bases and the J gene end by 10 bases; junction bases not matched to a gene: 19. The germline gives CDR1 DFQATT, CDR2 SNEGSKA (reference sequence). The CDR3 spans 17 residues.

The rearrangement links TRBV10-3 to TRBJ2-7, with TRBD2 matching over 8 bases. The germline gives CDR1 ENHRY, CDR2 SYGVKD. Trimming removed 6 bases from V and 3 bases from J; junction bases left unmatched: 16. This CDR3 comprises 17 residues. This chain's CDR3 is CAIRYSHSGRNVYEQYF. The CDR3 nucleotides are TGTGCCATCAGATACTCTCACAGCGGGAGAAACGTCTACGAGCAGTACTTC.